The 9 T cell receptor beta chains below all came from one sample that was sequenced in a study of CD8 T cells in ankylosing spondylitis. TCRdb reprocessed the 5' RACE reads via MiXCR and lists one record per CDR3 protein. In the table there are 450,000 to 550,000 distinct CDR3 sequences, approximately 5.3% of which are singletons. What these receptors recognize is not known. Overall study findings and caveats: Characteristic, it appeared, of ankylosing spondylitis blood was a TCR beta motif of seven or eight highly homologous variants.

The specimen was blood, either unsorted or a sorted T cell fraction (not recorded which). The receptors were sampled from a male donor with ankylosing spondylitis.

This clonotype was counted ten times or more. The V gene is TRBV28, the J gene TRBJ2-2; no definite D call. Germline CDR1 and CDR2: MDHEN and SYDVKM. V was cut by 6 bases and J by 5 bases, with 7 bases left in between. CDR3 size: 12 residues. The CDR3 is CASSLQTGELFF. DNA of the CDR3: TGTGCCAGCAGCCTTCAGACCGGGGAGCTGTTTTTT. Variable domain in full (rest from reference TRBV28 and TRBJ2-2): DVKVTQSSRYLVKRTGEKVFLECVQDMDHENMFWYRQDPGLGLRLIYFSYDVKMKEKGDIPEGYSVSREKKERFSLILESASTNQTSMYLCASSLQTGELFFGEGSRLTVL.

This clonotype was detected many times. The chain uses TRBV5-1 and TRBJ1-4; D unclear. Looked up from germline, CDR1 is SGHRS and CDR2 is YFSETQ. This CDR3 is 14 amino acids long. V was clipped by 8 bases and J by 0 bases, with 11 bases between them. The CDR3 nucleotides read TGCGCCAGTCGCCAGGTTGCAACTAATGAAAAACTGTTTTTT. It codes for CASRQVATNEKLFF.

This clonotype appeared many times. The J gene is TRBJ2-7, the V gene TRBV9; D unclear. V lost 8 bases and J 3 bases, leaving 3 bases between the germline ends. Germline V lookup: CDR1 SGDLS, CDR2 YYNGEE. The CDR3 is made up of 9 amino acids. CDR3 coding DNA: TGTGCCAGGGTCTACGAGCAGTACTTC. This gives the protein CARVYEQYF.

This clonotype was seen at least ten times. J is TRBJ2-4 and V is TRBV7-2, with TRBD2 identical over 11 bases. Looked up from germline, CDR1 is SGHTA and CDR2 is FQGNSA. V shed 4 bases, J shed 0 bases, and the junction held 5 bases outside the gene matches. The CDR3 totals 17 residues. CDR3 bases: TGTGCCAGCAGCTCCGTAGCGGGAGGGCTAGCCAAAAACATTCAGTACTTC. It yields the protein CASSSVAGGLAKNIQYF.

This clonotype was picked up many times. The V and J genes are TRBV4-3 and TRBJ1-4; tentative D call: TRBD1 (6 bases). Germline assignment: CDR1 LGHNA and CDR2 YSLEER. The V gene lost 0 bases and the J gene lost 8 bases, with 25 bases spanning the gap. The CDR3 has 19 amino acids. The CDR3 loop is CASSQDRSGTPPLREKLFF. The DNA of the CDR3 is TGCGCCAGCAGCCAAGATCGGTCGGGGACACCTCCCTTGAGGGAAAAACTGTTTTTT.

This clonotype appeared many times. The CDR3 loop reads CASRSGINAGIQYF. CDR3 sequence (DNA): TGCGCCAGCAGGTCCGGGATCAACGCTGGCATTCAGTACTTC. This chain uses TRBV5-1 with TRBJ2-4, with a weak D call TRBD2 (5 bases). V was trimmed by 5 bases and J by 9 bases, leaving 18 bases between them. Germline-derived CDR1 and CDR2 are SGHRS and YFSETQ. The CDR3 runs to 14 residues. The full variable domain, rest sourced from reference TRBV5-1 and TRBJ2-4, is KAGVTQTPRYLIKTRGQQVTLSCSPISGHRSVSWYQQTPGQGLQFLFEYFSETQRNKGNFPGRFSGRQFSNSRSEMNVSTLELGDSALYLCASRSGINAGIQYFGAGTRLSVL.

There are many counts of this clonotype. This chain's CDR3 is CSAPAKMNTGELFF. In DNA, the CDR3 is TGCAGTGCGCCGGCCAAGATGAACACCGGGGAGCTGTTTTTT. The chain couples TRBV20-1 to TRBJ2-2, with no clear D. CDR1 is DFQATT and CDR2 is SNEGSKA in the germline V gene (reference sequence). The CDR3 loop spans 14 amino acids. V was clipped by 6 bases and J by 1 base, with 12 bases between them.

This clonotype was recorded at least ten times. V usage is TRBV20-1 and J usage is TRBJ2-7; the D gene is possibly TRBD2 (6 bases). The germline V gene encodes CDR1 DFQATT and CDR2 SNEGSKA (reference sequence). Trimming cost V 2 bases and J 0 bases, with 11 bases left between them. The CDR3 sequence is 14 residues long. The CDR3 loop reads CSARLATISYEQYF. CDR3 in DNA: TGCAGTGCTAGACTAGCGACCATCTCCTACGAGCAGTACTTC.

Ten or more counts support this clonotype. V is TRBV5-1 and J is TRBJ1-6; no definite D call. The CDR3 runs 17 residues. Germline loops: CDR1 SGHRS, CDR2 YFSETQ. Trimming removed 4 bases from V and 1 base from J, with 15 bases in between. In nucleotides, the CDR3 is TGCGCCAGCAGCGCCGGCCTCGCGGGTTCCTATAATTCACCCCTCCACTTT. This translates into CASSAGLAGSYNSPLHF.